A single sample gave rise to the 21 T cell receptor beta chains below, sequenced in a study of blood T cells in healthy people across ages. A second PCR of roughly 7 to 11 cycles used a sample-barcoded 5' primer and a J-beta primer mix. TCRdb independently ran MiXCR on the 5' RACE reads; one entry per CDR3 protein. The repertoire holds 2 million or so distinct CDR3 sequences, with around 50% as singletons. Sequencing was carried out using blood. These receptor sequences come from a woman aged 40 to 49 in good health.

The rearrangement joins TRBV5-1 to TRBJ2-1, with D possibly called TRBD1 or TRBD2 (5 bases each). Trimming shortened V by 4 bases and J by 4 bases, and 18 bases separated the two germline ends. The CDR3 runs 16 residues. Germline assignment: CDR1 SGHRS and CDR2 YFSETQ. CDR3: CASSRGWTNTYNEQFF. The CDR3 DNA reads as TGCGCCAGCAGCCGAGGGTGGACAAACACTTACAATGAGCAGTTCTTC.

This clonotype showed up just a few times. The rearrangement uses TRBV5-1 and TRBJ2-5; no clear D. Germline V gene data show CDR1 as SGHRS and CDR2 as YFSETQ. The length of the CDR3 is 15 residues. V was clipped by 4 bases and J by 1 base, with 14 bases between them. CDR3 amino acids: CASSKPGRSQETQYF. Written as DNA, the CDR3 is TGCGCCAGCAGCAAACCCGGACGGAGCCAAGAGACCCAGTACTTC.

This clonotype has just a few counts. This chain uses TRBV29-1 with TRBJ2-6; weak D call: TRBD1 (5 bases). V dropped 1 base and J dropped 0 bases, with 13 bases sitting between them. This CDR3 has 17 amino acids. Germline CDR1 and CDR2: SQVTM and ANQGSEA. The CDR3, as DNA: TGCAGCGTTGAAGGGTTCACAGGTTACTCTGGGGCCAACGTCCTGACTTTC. This encodes CSVEGFTGYSGANVLTF.

Comment on this clonotype: A read error may be the cause here, since a much bigger clone is one base away. The chain employs TRBV4-2 and TRBJ2-5, with D perhaps matching TRBD2 (5 bases). The CDR3 runs 13 residues. Trimming left V 4 bases short and J 6 bases short, with 12 bases between. In germline, CDR1 is LGHNA, CDR2 YNFKEQ. The CDR3 nucleotides read TGTGCCAGCAGCCCCGGGGAAGAGAAGACCCAGTACTTC. Its translation: CASSPGEEKTQYF.

The rearrangement links TRBV9 to TRBJ2-6, with unresolved D. The CDR3 is made up of 15 amino acids. V shed 2 bases and J shed 4 bases, with 10 bases lying between them. Germline assignment: CDR1 SGDLS and CDR2 YYNGEE. The CDR3 DNA follows: TGTGCCAGCAGCGTTAGGGTAACCGGGGCCAACGTCCTGACTTTC. Translating gives CASSVRVTGANVLTF.

This rearrangement joins TRBV28 to TRBJ1-2; 7 bases align to TRBD1. Germline V gene lookup returns CDR1 MDHEN and CDR2 SYDVKM. V was pared by 6 bases and J by 9 bases, with 13 bases of the junction left unmatched. This CDR3 contains 14 residues. The CDR3, as DNA: TGTGCCAGCAGGACCGACAGGGCAGGTTTTAGCTACACCTTC. This gives the protein CASRTDRAGFSYTF.

V and J are TRBV6-2 or TRBV6-3 and TRBJ2-5; D is possibly TRBD2 (6 bases). The CDR3 extends over 15 amino acids. Trimming cost V 6 bases and J 0 bases, with 14 bases left between them. Germline V gene lookup returns CDR1 MNHEY and CDR2 SVGEGT. The CDR3 coding sequence is TGTGCCAGCAGCTCTAACCGGGACTACCAAGAGACCCAGTACTTC. This codes for CASSSNRDYQETQYF.

The chain recombines TRBV29-1 with TRBJ1-4; D is unresolved. CDR3 length equals 15 residues. Germline CDR1 SQVTM, CDR2 ANQGSEA. Trimming shortened V by 4 bases and J by 2 bases, and 14 bases separated the two germline ends. CDR3 in amino acids: CSVGAQSRTNEKLFF. CDR3 in DNA: TGCAGCGTTGGAGCCCAGAGTAGGACTAATGAAAAACTGTTTTTT.

The chain combines TRBV7-8 with TRBJ2-1, with D maybe TRBD1 (6 bases). This CDR3 comprises 17 residues. V was trimmed by 5 bases and J by 6 bases, leaving 23 bases between them. Germline CDR1 SGHVS, CDR2 FQNEAQ. CDR3 residues: CASSPQGHGAPINEQFF. CDR3 DNA: TGTGCCAGCAGCCCTCAGGGACACGGAGCCCCTATCAATGAGCAGTTCTTC.

V and J are TRBV4-3 and TRBJ2-3; the match to TRBD2 covers 10 bases. The CDR3 covers 15 residues. After removal of 2 bases from V and 2 bases from J, the junction contained 1 base not matched to a gene. CDR1 is LGHNA, CDR2 YSLEER, per germline. The CDR3 DNA reads TGCGCCAGCAGCCAAACTAGCGGGGACACAGATACGCAGTATTTT. Translating it yields CASSQTSGDTDTQYF.

This clonotype was counted a few times. The gene calls are TRBV7-2 and TRBJ2-5; TRBD2 aligns across 11 bases. Unmatched junction bases numbered 5, after V lost 4 bases and J lost 1 base. Germline V lookup: CDR1 SGHTA, CDR2 FQGNSA. The CDR3 is 16 amino acids. CDR3 bases: TGTGCCAGCAGCTCAGGGACTAGCGGATCCCAAGAGACCCAGTACTTC. Its translation is CASSSGTSGSQETQYF.

Comment on this clonotype: The germline gene is not matched at one end of the junction; a read error may be the cause. V usage is TRBV4-1 and J usage is TRBJ2-5; 9 nucleotides line up with TRBD2. CDR1 is MGHRA, CDR2 YSYEKL, per germline. The CDR3 is 16 amino acids. CDR3 residues: CTSSQVEAGGLNEQYF. The CDR3 DNA is TGCACCAGCAGCCAAGTCGAAGCGGGGGGCCTCAATGAGCAGTACTTC.

The genes are TRBV5-6 and TRBJ2-5, with 8 bases fitting TRBD2. This CDR3 is built from 15 residues. The junction had 9 bases not matched to a gene; V was cut back by 3 bases and J by 5 bases. From germline, CDR1 is SGHDT and CDR2 YYEEEE. As DNA, the CDR3 is TGTGCCAGCAGCTCCGCAAGGACTAGCACCGAGACCCAGTACTTC. Encoded protein: CASSSARTSTETQYF.

This sequence joins TRBV10-3 and TRBJ2-3; D gene uncertain. The CDR3 runs to 17 residues. V dropped 0 bases and J dropped 6 bases, with 19 bases sitting between them. CDR1 and CDR2 (germline): ENHRY, SYGVKD. The CDR3 DNA follows: TGTGCCATCAGTGAGTCGAAGGGCCGCTCGCCCACGGATACGCAGTATTTT. Protein product: CAISESKGRSPTDTQYF.

CDR3 sequence (DNA): TGCAGTGCTAGAGCTTCCAGGGGGGGCGGGGATACGCAGTATTTT. Translated, it gives CSARASRGGGDTQYF. The rearrangement joins TRBV20-1 to TRBJ2-3, with D perhaps being TRBD1 or TRBD2 (7 bases each). The V end lost 1 base, the J end lost 6 bases, and 17 bases lay between the germline ends. The germline gives CDR1 DFQATT, CDR2 SNEGSKA (reference sequence). CDR3 length equals 15 residues.

This clonotype has just a few counts. The V gene is TRBV5-1, the J gene TRBJ1-2, with a tentative D call TRBD1 (5 bases). V was clipped by 4 bases and J by 3 bases, with 19 bases between them. Germline V gene lookup returns CDR1 SGHRS and CDR2 YFSETQ. The CDR3 has 16 amino acids. CDR3 loop: CASSLAVPGPDYGYTF. CDR3 nucleotide sequence: TGCGCCAGCAGCCTGGCGGTCCCGGGGCCCGACTATGGCTACACCTTC. Filled out from reference TRBV5-1 and TRBJ1-2, the complete variable domain reads KAGVTQTPRYLIKTRGQQVTLSCSPISGHRSVSWYQQTPGQGLQFLFEYFSETQRNKGNFPGRFSGRQFSNSRSEMNVSTLELGDSALYLCASSLAVPGPDYGYTFGSGTRLTVV.

The chain links TRBV28 to TRBJ2-4, with 7 bases identical to TRBD1. V shed 7 bases, J shed 0 bases, and the junction held 9 bases outside the gene matches. Per the germline V gene, CDR1 is MDHEN and CDR2 is SYDVKM. The CDR3 loop spans 16 amino acids. CDR3 nucleotide sequence: TGTGCCAGCACCCATCGGACAGGTGAAGCCAAAAACATTCAGTACTTC. Its protein product is CASTHRTGEAKNIQYF.

V is TRBV9 and J is TRBJ2-1; 10 bases fit TRBD2. Germline V gene sequence: CDR1 SGDLS, CDR2 YYNGEE. This CDR3 has 15 amino acids. J lost 8 bases, V lost 4 bases, and 9 bases had no gene match. The CDR3 DNA follows: TGTGCCAGCAGCCAGTCCGGGACTAGCGAGGATGAGCAGTTCTTC. It translates to CASSQSGTSEDEQFF.

This chain connects TRBV12-3 or TRBV12-4 to TRBJ2-3; D is uncertain. V was trimmed by 6 bases and J by 3 bases, leaving 13 bases between them. The CDR3 spans 14 residues. The CDR3 spells CASSRRVRTDTQYF. The CDR3 coding sequence is TGTGCCAGCAGCCGCAGAGTTAGAACAGATACGCAGTATTTT.

V usage is TRBV3-1 and J usage is TRBJ2-3, with 11 bases fitting TRBD1. Trimming removed 5 bases from V and 6 bases from J; junction bases left unmatched: 10. Germline V CDR1 and CDR2: LGHDT, YNNKEL (reference sequence). CDR3 size: 16 residues. This chain's CDR3 is CASSGPGQGVSDTQYF. In DNA, the CDR3 is TGTGCCAGCAGCGGGCCGGGACAGGGGGTTTCGGATACGCAGTATTTT.

The chain recombines TRBV20-1 with TRBJ2-3, with 12 bases lining up with TRBD2. Per germline, CDR1 DFQATT and CDR2 SNEGSKA (reference sequence). The CDR3 is 17 amino acids. The trim removed 5 bases at V and 6 bases at J, leaving 15 bases unmatched. The CDR3 here is CSALGLAGQTWRDTQYF. The CDR3 DNA sequence: TGCAGTGCTCTCGGACTAGCGGGGCAGACTTGGCGTGATACGCAGTATTTT.